This T cell receptor beta chain came from a study of response to subunit inactivated influenza vaccine. Whole-study results and caveats: It was suggested by the authors that few new T cells are recruited by each seasonal influenza vaccination.

Comments on this clonotype: Antigen specificity is unknown.

Using its own MiXCR run on the RT-PCR reads, TCRdb lists one record per CDR3 protein. The sample lists 540,000 or so distinct CDR3 sequences, over 10% occurring once. Trimming removed 5 bases at V and 2 bases at J, with 9 bases between. The germline V gene has CDR1 SEHNR and CDR2 FQNEAQ (reference sequence). CDR3 length: 13 amino acids. The rearrangement uses TRBV7-9 and TRBJ2-5, with a weak D call TRBD2 (6 bases). The sequencing used PBMCs from blood, collected about 6 weeks after vaccination. This TCR was recovered from a middle-aged man who received an inactivated influenza vaccine. The chain's CDR3 is CASSVGGQETQYF. The DNA of the CDR3 is TGTGCCAGCAGCGTCGGGGGTCAAGAGACCCAGTACTTC. The whole variable domain, filled in from reference TRBV7-9 and TRBJ2-5, reads DTGVSQNPRHKITKRGQNVTFRCDPISEHNRLYWYRQTLGQGPEFLTYFQNEAQLEKSRLLSDRFSAERPKGSFSTLEIQRTEQGDSAMYLCASSVGGQETQYFGPGTRLLVL.